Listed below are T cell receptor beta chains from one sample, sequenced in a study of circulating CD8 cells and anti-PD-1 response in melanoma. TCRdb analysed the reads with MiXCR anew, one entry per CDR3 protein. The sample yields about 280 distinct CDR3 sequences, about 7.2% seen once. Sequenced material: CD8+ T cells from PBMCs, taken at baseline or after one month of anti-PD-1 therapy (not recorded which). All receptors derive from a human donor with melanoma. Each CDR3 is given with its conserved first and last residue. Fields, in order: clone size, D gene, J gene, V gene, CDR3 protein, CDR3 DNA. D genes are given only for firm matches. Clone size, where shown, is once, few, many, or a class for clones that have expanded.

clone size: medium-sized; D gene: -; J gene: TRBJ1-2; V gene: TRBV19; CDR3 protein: CATGSIVAAYTF; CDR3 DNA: TGTGCCACCGGATCTATTGTAGCTGCATACACCTTC
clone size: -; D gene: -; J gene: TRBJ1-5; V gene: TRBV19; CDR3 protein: CASSIGADSYQPQHF; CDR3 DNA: TGTGCCAGTAGTATAGGGGCGGACTCCTATCAGCCCCAGCATTTT
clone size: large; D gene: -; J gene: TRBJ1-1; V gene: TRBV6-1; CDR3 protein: CASSESGAATEAFF; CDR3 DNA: TGTGCCAGCAGTGAATCAGGGGCAGCCACTGAAGCTTTCTTT
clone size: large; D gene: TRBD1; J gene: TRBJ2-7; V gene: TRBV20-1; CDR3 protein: CSARGVRGTGFNEQYF; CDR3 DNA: TGCAGTGCAAGGGGGGTCCGAGGGACAGGGTTCAACGAGCAGTACTTC
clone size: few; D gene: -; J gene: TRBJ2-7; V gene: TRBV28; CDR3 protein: CASSPGSSEQYF; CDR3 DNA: TGTGCCAGCAGTCCAGGGAGCAGCGAGCAGTACTTC
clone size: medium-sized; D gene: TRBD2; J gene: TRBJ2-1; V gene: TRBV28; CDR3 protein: CASAPGLPNEQFF; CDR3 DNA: TGTGCCAGCGCACCGGGACTACCTAATGAGCAGTTCTTC
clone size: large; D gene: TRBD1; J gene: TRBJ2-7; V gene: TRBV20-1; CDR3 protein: CSARSDRQGDYEQYF; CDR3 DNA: TGCAGTGCTAGATCGGACCGACAGGGGGACTACGAGCAGTACTTC
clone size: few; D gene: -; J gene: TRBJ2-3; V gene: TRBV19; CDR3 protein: CASSTIQGTDTQYF; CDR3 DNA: TGTGCCAGTAGTACGATACAGGGCACAGATACGCAGTATTTT
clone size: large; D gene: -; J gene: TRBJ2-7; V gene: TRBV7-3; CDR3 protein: CASSFPPGEQYF; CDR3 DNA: TGTGCCAGCAGCTTTCCCCCCGGCGAGCAGTACTTC
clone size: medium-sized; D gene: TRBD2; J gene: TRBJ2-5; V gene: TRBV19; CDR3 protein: CASTASGGNFLETQYF; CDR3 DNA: TGTGCCAGTACAGCCAGCGGGGGAAATTTTTTGGAGACCCAGTACTTC
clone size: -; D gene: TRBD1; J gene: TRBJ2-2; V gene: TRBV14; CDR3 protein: CASRQTWTGGSGELFF; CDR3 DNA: TGTGCCAGCAGACAGACCTGGACAGGGGGATCCGGGGAGCTGTTTTTT
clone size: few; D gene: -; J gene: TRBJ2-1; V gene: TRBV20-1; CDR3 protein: CSASTRDGWNNEQFF; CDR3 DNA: TGCAGTGCTAGCACCCGGGACGGATGGAACAATGAGCAGTTCTTC
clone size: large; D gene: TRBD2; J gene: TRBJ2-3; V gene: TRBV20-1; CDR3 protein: CSASPGLADTDTQYF; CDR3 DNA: TGCAGTGCTAGCCCCGGACTAGCGGACACAGATACGCAGTATTTT
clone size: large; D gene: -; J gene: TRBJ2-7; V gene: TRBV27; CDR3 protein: CASSFGVPGCYEQYF; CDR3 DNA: TGTGCCAGCAGTTTTGGGGTTCCAGGGTGTTACGAGCAGTACTTC
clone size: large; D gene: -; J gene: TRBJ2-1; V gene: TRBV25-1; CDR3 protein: CASRRLVDEQFF; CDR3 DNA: TGTGCCAGCCGAAGACTCGTAGACGAGCAGTTCTTC
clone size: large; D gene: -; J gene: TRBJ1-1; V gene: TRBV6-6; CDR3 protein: CASTRRSLNTEAFF; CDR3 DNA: TGTGCCAGCACTCGCAGGTCCTTAAACACTGAAGCTTTCTTT
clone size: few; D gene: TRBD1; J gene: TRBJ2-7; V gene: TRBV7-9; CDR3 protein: CASRRQGRNEAHEQYF; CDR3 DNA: TGTGCCAGCAGAAGACAGGGGCGAAATGAGGCTCACGAGCAGTACTTC
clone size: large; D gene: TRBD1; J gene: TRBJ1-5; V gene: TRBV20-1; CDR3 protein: CSAREDARGISQPQHF; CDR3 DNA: TGCAGTGCTAGAGAAGACGCCAGGGGGATAAGTCAGCCCCAGCATTTT
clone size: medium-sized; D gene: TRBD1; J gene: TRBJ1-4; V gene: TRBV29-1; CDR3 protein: CSVVYRGRNEKLFF; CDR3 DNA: TGCAGCGTTGTATACAGGGGGCGTAATGAAAAACTGTTTTTT